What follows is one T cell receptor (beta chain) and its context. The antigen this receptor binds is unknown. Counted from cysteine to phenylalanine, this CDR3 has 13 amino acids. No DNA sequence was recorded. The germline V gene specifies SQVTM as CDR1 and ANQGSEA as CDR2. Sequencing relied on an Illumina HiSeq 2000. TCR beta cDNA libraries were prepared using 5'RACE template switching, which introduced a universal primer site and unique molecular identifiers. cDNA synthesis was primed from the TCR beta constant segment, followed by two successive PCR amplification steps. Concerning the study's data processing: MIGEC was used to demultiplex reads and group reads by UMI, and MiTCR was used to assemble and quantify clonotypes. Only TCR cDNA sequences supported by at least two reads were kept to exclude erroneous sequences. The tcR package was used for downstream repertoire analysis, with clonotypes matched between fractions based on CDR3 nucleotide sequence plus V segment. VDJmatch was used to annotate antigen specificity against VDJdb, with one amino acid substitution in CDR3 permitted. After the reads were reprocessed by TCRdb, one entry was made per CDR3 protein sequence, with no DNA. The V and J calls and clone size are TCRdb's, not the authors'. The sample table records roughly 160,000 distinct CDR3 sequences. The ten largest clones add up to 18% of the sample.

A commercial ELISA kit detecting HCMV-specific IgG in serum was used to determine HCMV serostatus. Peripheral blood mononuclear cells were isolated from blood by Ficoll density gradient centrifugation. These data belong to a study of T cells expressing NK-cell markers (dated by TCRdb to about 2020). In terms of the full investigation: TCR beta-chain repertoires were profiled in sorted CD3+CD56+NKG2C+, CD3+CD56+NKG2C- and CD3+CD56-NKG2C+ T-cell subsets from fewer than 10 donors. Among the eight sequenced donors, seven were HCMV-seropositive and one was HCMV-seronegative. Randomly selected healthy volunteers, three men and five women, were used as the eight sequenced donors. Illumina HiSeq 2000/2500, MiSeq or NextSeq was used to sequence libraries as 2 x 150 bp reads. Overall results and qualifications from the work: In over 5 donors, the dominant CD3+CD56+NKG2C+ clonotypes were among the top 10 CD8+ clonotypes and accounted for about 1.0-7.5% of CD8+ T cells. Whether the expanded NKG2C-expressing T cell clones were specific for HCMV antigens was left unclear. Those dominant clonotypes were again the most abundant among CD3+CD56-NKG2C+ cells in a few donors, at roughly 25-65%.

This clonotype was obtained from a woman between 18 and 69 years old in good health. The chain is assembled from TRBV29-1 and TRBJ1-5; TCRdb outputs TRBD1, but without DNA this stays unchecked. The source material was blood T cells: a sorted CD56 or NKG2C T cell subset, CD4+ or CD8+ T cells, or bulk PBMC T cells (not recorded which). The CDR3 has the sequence CSVGQGEEEPQHF.